Listed here is a single T cell receptor (beta chain). This receptor's antigen is unknown. No base quality information exists; no much larger clone differs at one position. This entry comes from a study of T cell repertoires in cytomegalovirus infection (dated by TCRdb to about 2019). A note on the overall study: Recently identified HLA-C-restricted CMV epitopes, whose presentation resists viral immunomodulation, were targeted by peptide stimulations together with well-studied HLA-B-restricted epitopes. The HLA type of each donor mattered for the analysis, because public TCR beta signatures pointed to carriage of CMV infection along with the matching HLA type.

The label giving this sample's treatment or condition can be read as: in vitro stimulation with specific CMV peptide epitopes to enrich CMV-specific T cells. General conclusions and limits of the study: In both this cohort and an independent roughly 330-donor cohort, the cumulative frequency of public TCR beta family members distinguished carriers of CMV infection plus the relevant HLA type. The ex vivo response was dominated by HLA-C-restricted CMV-specific TCR beta clonotypes, which also provided the single most frequent clonotype in two of eight donors.

The instrument given in TCRdb is Illumina HiSeq 1500. In TCRdb, the public reads were trimmed at Q25 with fastp and aligned with MiXCR, with productive beta chains retained. Merged by CDR3 protein, the rows form single entries marked with the most common genes and DNA. For this sample there are over 100,000 distinct CDR3 sequences; 25% to 35% appear just once. The ten largest make up roughly 81% of the sample. Inclusive of the bounding cysteine and phenylalanine, the CDR3 is 16 residues long. CDR3 DNA is the only sequence kept; it has 48 bases, read in frame from the first base. Clipping removes 2 bases from V and 4 bases from J, with 8 as the unmatched junction base count.

The sequence was collected from a human donor in good health (CMV status not recorded). Some clones in this sample may be carry-over from other donors' samples. Recombination linked TRBV23-1 to TRBJ2-7, with 10 middle bases fitting TRBD1. TRBV23-1 is marked as an open reading frame, function uncertain. The specimen was CD8+ T cells from cultured PBMCs, collected from culture after CMV antigen stimulation. The sequence in DNA is TGCGCCAGCAGTCAAAGGTTGGACAGGGGGAAGTACGAGCAGTACTTC. Its protein product is CASSQRLDRGKYEQYF.